The rows below give T cell receptor beta chains drawn from one sample of a study of cytotoxic CD8 clonotypes in ibrutinib-treated CLL. The repertoire was sequenced with immunoSEQ multiplex PCR; TCRdb's copy has only in-frame clones and lacks some. In the table there are about 140,000 clones, 80% to 95% of which are singletons. Sequenced material: PBMCs, taken after 12 months of ibrutinib treatment. The receptor source for this set is a human donor with chronic lymphocytic leukemia. CDR3s include the opening cysteine and the closing phenylalanine or tryptophan. Each record gives: D gene, clone size, J gene, V gene, CDR3 DNA, CDR3 protein. D genes are given only for firm matches. For some rows the clone size is stated as once, few or many, or as a class when expanded; others skip it.

NA NA TRBJ1-1 TRBV29-1 TGCAGCGGAAACCAGGGAGACACTGAAGCTTTCTTT CSGNQGDTEAFF
TRBD1 NA TRBJ2-7 TRBV29-1 TGCAGCGTTTTACAGGGGGCCGCCTACGAGCAGTACTTC CSVLQGAAYEQYF
NA NA TRBJ2-7 TRBV10-2 TGCGCCAGCAGTGGTTTCGGTGCACCGACCTACGAGCAGTACTTC CASSGFGAPTYEQYF
NA NA TRBJ1-1 TRBV7-2 TGTGCCAGCAGCTTATATCATCAGGACGGGCGAGGAGCTTTCTTT CASSLYHQDGRGAFF
NA NA TRBJ1-1 TRBV7-9 TGTGCCAGCAGCTTAAACGGACAGCTTAACACTGAAGCTTTCTTT CASSLNGQLNTEAFF
NA NA TRBJ1-5 TRBV27 TGTGCCAGCAGTTTAGTCCCAGGGCCCCAGCATTTT CASSLVPGPQHF
TRBD2 NA TRBJ2-7 TRBV11-3 TGTGCCAGCAGCTTAGTAGGCGGGAGTGAGCAGTACTTC CASSLVGGSEQYF
NA NA TRBJ1-2 TRBV28 TGTGCCAGCAGTTCTACTCCGGTCGGGTATGGCTACACCTTC CASSSTPVGYGYTF
NA NA TRBJ1-1 TRBV7-2 TGTGCCAGCAGCTTACAATCCGGCAACACTGAAGCTTTCTTT CASSLQSGNTEAFF
NA NA TRBJ1-1 TRBV27 TGTGCCAGCAGTTTAAGAGCTCAGAACACTGAAGCTTTCTTT CASSLRAQNTEAFF
NA NA TRBJ2-7 TRBV7-9 TGTGCCAGCAGCATACTCGACAGCTCCTACGAGCAGTACTTC CASSILDSSYEQYF
NA NA TRBJ2-7 TRBV7-2 TGTGCCAGCAGCTTAGGATTAGAGCCCACGTACGAGCAGTACTTC CASSLGLEPTYEQYF
NA NA TRBJ2-7 TRBV10-1 TGCGCCAGCAGTGAGTCTGGTACTAGCTCCTACGAGCAGTACTTC CASSESGTSSYEQYF
NA NA TRBJ1-3 TRBV28 TGTGCCAGCAGTTTCTCCAGGGCAGCGGGAAACACCATATATTTT CASSFSRAAGNTIYF
NA NA TRBJ2-3 TRBV27 TGTGCCAGCAGGGGGGTTGGAGATACGCAGTATTTT CASRGVGDTQYF
NA NA TRBJ2-7 TRBV6-1 TGTGCCAGCAGTGAACTAGCGCCAAGCTCCTACGAGCAGTACTTC CASSELAPSSYEQYF
NA NA TRBJ2-7 TRBV9 TGTGCCAGCAGCCCTGAGTGGTACTCCTACGAGCAGTACTTC CASSPEWYSYEQYF
NA NA TRBJ2-3 TRBV11-2 TGTGCCAGCAGCTTCGGTGGAGATACGCAGTATTTT CASSFGGDTQYF
NA NA TRBJ1-2 TRBV21-1 TGTGCCAGCCGGCGCGGACTGACAGGGGCTTATGGCTACACCTTC CASRRGLTGAYGYTF
TRBD1 NA TRBJ1-4 TRBV9 TGTGCCAGCAGCGTCGGGACAGTGAGGGAAAAACTGTTTTTT CASSVGTVREKLFF
NA NA TRBJ2-3 TRBV6-6 TGTGCCAGCAATACCGGCCTCACAGATACGCAGTATTTT CASNTGLTDTQYF
TRBD1 NA TRBJ2-3 TRBV6-1 TGTGCCAGCACCGAGCGGACAGGGCGCACAGATACGCAGTATTTT CASTERTGRTDTQYF
TRBD1 NA TRBJ1-2 TRBV29-1 TGCAGCGTTGATTGGGCAGGGGGCGTCTATGGCTACACCTTC CSVDWAGGVYGYTF
TRBD2 NA TRBJ2-1 TRBV18 TGTGCCAGCTCACGGGCTAGCGGGGTAAACAATGAGCAGTTCTTC CASSRASGVNNEQFF
NA NA TRBJ1-5 TRBV19 TGTGCCAGTGGGGCAGCCTTCTACAGCAATCAGCCCCAGCATTTT CASGAAFYSNQPQHF
TRBD1 NA TRBJ2-7 TRBV7-9 TGTGCCAGCAGCTTAGCTATGGGACAGGGTGCGCACGAGCAGTACTTC CASSLAMGQGAHEQYF
NA NA TRBJ2-7 TRBV11-3 TGTGCCAGCACCCCGGCCTGGCTGGAGAACGAGCAGTACTTC CASTPAWLENEQYF
TRBD1 NA TRBJ2-7 TRBV19 TGTGCCAGTAGCCCTGGCCCCCCAGGGGGCAGCTACGAGCAGTACTTC CASSPGPPGGSYEQYF
NA NA TRBJ1-5 TRBV6-1 TGTGCCACTCGGGTTGGGGTAAGCAATCAGCCCCAGCATTTT CATRVGVSNQPQHF
NA NA TRBJ2-3 TRBV10-2 TGCGCCAGCAGGGCCCCGGAACTGGGAGCAGATACGCAGTATTTT CASRAPELGADTQYF
NA once TRBJ2-2 TRBV19 TGTGCCAGTAGTATGCGACGGAACACCGGGGAGCTGTTTTTT CASSMRRNTGELFF
NA NA TRBJ1-4 TRBV7-2 TGTGCCAGCAGCTTATCACAGGCCAATGAAAAACTGTTTTTT CASSLSQANEKLFF
NA NA TRBJ2-1 TRBV6-4 TGTGCCAGCAGTGTAACAAATAGCCCCTACAATGAGCAGTTCTTC CASSVTNSPYNEQFF
NA few TRBJ2-1 TRBV7-9 TGTGCCAGCAGCTTACTGAGTGAGCAGTTCTTC CASSLLSEQFF
TRBD2 NA TRBJ2-1 TRBV5-1 TGCGCCAGCAGATCTAGCGGGAGCTCCTACAATGAGCAGTTCTTC CASRSSGSSYNEQFF
NA NA TRBJ2-5 TRBV5-1 TGCGCCAGCAGTCTTCGACAGCAAGAGACCCAGTACTTC CASSLRQQETQYF
NA NA TRBJ2-5 TRBV19 TGTGCCAGTAGTGGTGGCGAGACCCAGTACTTC CASSGGETQYF
TRBD1 NA TRBJ2-1 TRBV7-9 TGTGCCAGCAGCTTTCCCACCCAACCAGGGACAGACTTCTACAATGAGCAGTTCTTC CASSFPTQPGTDFYNEQFF
NA NA TRBJ1-1 TRBV28 TGTGCCAGCAGTTTATTAACGGTGGTGAACACTGAAGCTTTCTTT CASSLLTVVNTEAFF
NA NA TRBJ1-2 TRBV7-2 TGTGCCAGCAGCCCCGTGGGCAGGTTGGTTAATGGCTACACCTTC CASSPVGRLVNGYTF
NA NA TRBJ1-2 TRBV28 TGTGCCAGTACAGACAGCTATGGCTACACCTTC CASTDSYGYTF
NA NA TRBJ2-3 TRBV20-1 TGCAGTGCTAGTCCACCTGATACGCAGTATTTT CSASPPDTQYF
NA NA TRBJ1-1 TRBV28 TGTGCCAGCAGCCCCCCGTTTCAGGGCGGGACTGAAGCTTTCTTT CASSPPFQGGTEAFF
NA NA TRBJ2-3 TRBV10-3 TGTGCCATCACATCGACGGGCTTCACAGATACGCAGTATTTT CAITSTGFTDTQYF
TRBD1 NA TRBJ1-2 TRBV19 TGTGCCAGTAGTCTCCAATCAACAGGGGAGGGAGGCTACACCTTC CASSLQSTGEGGYTF
TRBD1 NA TRBJ1-5 TRBV5-8 TGTGCCAGCCGAAAAGGGGGCGAAATGCCCCAGCATTTT CASRKGGEMPQHF
NA NA TRBJ2-1 TRBV7-2 TGTGCCAGCAGCTTAGAGCTTGAGCAGTTCTTC CASSLELEQFF
NA NA TRBJ2-5 TRBV2 TGTGCCAGCAGTTCTGGGGTCTCAAAGACCCAGTACTTC CASSSGVSKTQYF
NA NA TRBJ2-5 TRBV4-1 TGCGCCAGCAGCCAAGCGGACTTAGAGACCCAGTACTTC CASSQADLETQYF
TRBD1 NA TRBJ2-7 TRBV28 TGTGCCAGCAGTTCCCGGACAGGGAAGTCAGGCAGAACACCCTACGAGCAGTACTTC CASSSRTGKSGRTPYEQYF
TRBD1 NA TRBJ2-1 TRBV15 TGTGCCACCAGCAGAGATTGGGACAGCCACAATGAGCAGTTCTTC CATSRDWDSHNEQFF
TRBD2 NA TRBJ2-5 TRBV18 TGTGCCAGCTCTCCCGGGACTAGCGGGGGATACCAAGAGACCCAGTACTTC CASSPGTSGGYQETQYF
NA once TRBJ1-1 TRBV27 TGTGCCAGCAGGCTACTTATGAACACTGAAGCTTTCTTT CASRLLMNTEAFF
NA NA TRBJ2-2 TRBV27 TGTGCCAGCAGTTTAGATAGGGTGGGGAACACCGGGGAGCTGTTTTTT CASSLDRVGNTGELFF
TRBD1 NA TRBJ2-7 TRBV6-6 TGTGCCAGCAGTTACCCAAGACAGGGCAGGGACGAGCAGTACTTC CASSYPRQGRDEQYF
NA NA TRBJ1-1 TRBV30 TGTGCCTGGGCGCAGATGAACACTGAAGCTTTCTTT CAWAQMNTEAFF
TRBD1 once TRBJ2-5 TRBV27 TGTGCCAGCAGCCCACAGGGGTACCAAGAGACCCAGTACTTC CASSPQGYQETQYF
NA few TRBJ2-2 TRBV19 TGTGCCAGTAGTTTTCGCACGAACACCGGGGAGCTGTTTTTT CASSFRTNTGELFF
TRBD2 NA TRBJ2-7 TRBV29-1 TGCAGCGTGCGGACTAGCGGGGGCTACGAGCAGTACTTC CSVRTSGGYEQYF
NA NA TRBJ1-5 TRBV7-3 TGTGCCAGCAGCCCCCGGACCGATCTTAGCAATCAGCCCCAGCATTTT CASSPRTDLSNQPQHF